This entry is about one T cell receptor beta chain. Its antigen is unknown. The germline CDR1 and CDR2 sequences are SEHNR and FQNEAQ (reference sequence). CDR3 length equals 15 residues. J lost 4 bases, V lost 6 bases, and 8 bases had no gene match. This sample stems from a study of T cells in Graves' hyperthyroidism and ophthalmopathy. Study-level results: Ophthalmopathy got predicted by the model a median 6.5 months before its onset. Blood shared most expanded thyroid clonotypes above 0.001.

Investigators excluded patients with uncontrolled infection, other autoimmune disease, pregnancy or lactation. In making diagnoses, clinical symptoms, serum thyroxine and TRAb, thyroid ultrasound and orbital computed tomography were all used. RNA transcripts served as the template for amplifying TCR beta CDR3 regions. When the TCR CDR3 underwent first-round RT-PCR, the HTBI primer set was used. TCRdb independently ran MiXCR on the multiplex PCR reads; one entry per CDR3 protein. The sample holds roughly 500,000 distinct CDR3 sequences, roughly 46% seen once. The sequencing sample was made of peripheral blood or thyroid tissue (not recorded which). This TCR derives from an adult woman with Graves' disease, either hyperthyroidism or ophthalmopathy (not recorded which). The rearrangement uses TRBV7-9 and TRBJ1-2; 10 bases fit TRBD1. CDR3 sequence: CASSPDRGPIYGYTF. DNA for the CDR3: TGTGCCAGCAGTCCTGACAGGGGGCCTATCTATGGCTACACCTTC.